A single sample is the source of the 13 T cell receptor beta chains below, sequenced in a study of PD-1 blockade in classical Hodgkin lymphoma. Time point here: cycle 4 day 1 (C4D1), after 5 to 7 weeks of nivolumab. Each patient experienced a relapse that followed autologous stem cell transplantation, and brentuximab vedotin exposure varied. The table came from immunoSEQ multiplex PCR; TCRdb's copy has only in-frame clones and leaves some out. The table records about 20,000 clones, under 80% of them present only once. The specimen was peripheral blood mononuclear cells (PBMCs), collected before the fourth cycle of nivolumab. All receptors derive from a human donor with classical Hodgkin lymphoma.

The genes are TRBV9 and TRBJ1-6; D is unresolved. CDR1 is SGDLS, CDR2 YYNGEE, per germline. The CDR3 covers 15 residues. V gave up 0 bases and J gave up 0 bases, with 4 bases separating them. The CDR3 DNA is TGTGCCAGCAGCGTAGGCCACTCCTATAATTCACCCCTCCACTTT. It translates to CASSVGHSYNSPLHF.

This clone showed up just once. The V and J genes are TRBV6-6 and TRBJ2-3; 11 nucleotides agree with TRBD2. Germline V gives CDR1 MNHNY, CDR2 SVGAGI (reference sequence). V shed 5 bases, J shed 2 bases, and the junction held 6 bases outside the gene matches. The CDR3 totals 16 residues. CDR3: CASSPQLAGDTDTQYF. The CDR3 DNA reads as TGTGCCAGCAGTCCCCAACTAGCGGGAGACACAGATACGCAGTATTTT.

V is TRBV7-9 and J is TRBJ2-1; 8 bases align to TRBD1. J was trimmed by 7 bases and V by 5 bases; bases with no gene match: 10. This CDR3 region has 15 residues. Looked up from germline, CDR1 is SEHNR and CDR2 is FQNEAQ (reference sequence). The DNA for the CDR3 is TGTGCCAGCAGCGCCCGGGACAGGCTAAAGAATGAGCAGTTCTTC. Its protein is CASSARDRLKNEQFF.

The chain employs TRBV7-9 and TRBJ1-6; D gene unclear. Germline V lookup: CDR1 SEHNR, CDR2 FQNEAQ (reference sequence). Trimming stripped 5 bases from V and 7 bases from J, with 6 bases between. The CDR3 sequence is 12 residues long. The CDR3 DNA reads TGTGCCAGCAGCGTCTCCAATTCACCCCTCCACTTT. Translating gives CASSVSNSPLHF.

The CDR3, as DNA: TGTGCCAGCAGCTTGGCCATGATCGGGGAAGCAGACTATGGCTACACCTTC. Residues: CASSLAMIGEADYGYTF. The V and J genes are TRBV5-4 and TRBJ1-2; D is unclear. Germline CDR1 is SGHNT and CDR2 is YYREEE (reference sequence). The CDR3 runs 17 residues. The germline V and J ends were trimmed by 0 bases and 3 bases, with 18 bases remaining between them. The entire variable domain, with the rest obtained from reference TRBV5-4 and TRBJ1-2, is as follows: ETGVTQSPTHLIKTRGQQVTLRCSSQSGHNTVSWYQQALGQGPQFIFQYYREEENGRGNFPPRFSGLQFPNYSSELNVNALELDDSALYLCASSLAMIGEADYGYTFGSGTRLTVV.

This CDR3 is CASSPEGREQETQYF. CDR3 bases: TGTGCCAGCTCACCCGAAGGCAGGGAACAAGAGACCCAGTACTTC. J is TRBJ2-5 and V is TRBV18, with D perhaps TRBD1 (5 bases). This CDR3 spans 15 amino acids. V gave up 3 bases and J gave up 2 bases, with 13 bases separating them. Germline V CDR1 and CDR2: KGHSH, LQKENI.

The gene calls are TRBV5-1 and TRBJ2-4, with 9 positions matching TRBD1. Looked up from germline, CDR1 is SGHRS and CDR2 is YFSETQ. CDR3 length: 14 residues. Losses at the gene ends were 3 bases for V and 8 bases for J; bases not matched to a gene: 6. The CDR3 DNA sequence: TGCGCCAGCAGCTGGGACAGGGTCAGGGACATTCAGTACTTC. Its protein product is CASSWDRVRDIQYF.

The genes are TRBV5-6 and TRBJ2-5; 8 bases are shared with TRBD1. There are 13 residues in the CDR3. Germline CDR1 is SGHDT and CDR2 is YYEEEE. Trimming cost V 3 bases and J 5 bases; bases outside gene matches: 3. CDR3 region: CASSSRGRETQYF. In DNA form, the CDR3 reads TGTGCCAGCAGCTCCAGGGGGCGGGAGACCCAGTACTTC. Filled out from reference TRBV5-6 and TRBJ2-5, the complete variable domain reads DAGVTQSPTHLIKTRGQQVTLRCSPKSGHDTVSWYQQALGQGPQFIFQYYEEEERQRGNFPDRFSGHQFPNYSSELNVNALLLGDSALYLCASSSRGRETQYFGPGTRLLVL.

Only one count was recorded for this clone. V gene TRBV19 combines with J gene TRBJ2-3, with D uncertain. V was clipped by 3 bases and J by 3 bases, with 7 bases between them. Germline assignment: CDR1 LNHDA and CDR2 SQIVND (reference sequence). CDR3 size: 13 residues. This chain's CDR3 is CASSMLGTDTQYF. The CDR3 DNA is TGTGCCAGTAGTATGTTGGGTACAGATACGCAGTATTTT.

The rearrangement uses TRBV28 and TRBJ2-6; D unresolved. The length of the CDR3 is 13 residues. Per germline, CDR1 MDHEN and CDR2 SYDVKM. V shed 5 bases and J shed 1 base, with 3 bases lying between them. The CDR3 nucleotides read TGTGCCAGCAGTCGATCTGGGGCCAACGTCCTGACTTTC. Encoded protein: CASSRSGANVLTF.

CDR3 sequence (DNA): TGTGCCAGTAGTAACAGGGGACCGACCTACGAGCAGTACTTC. As protein: CASSNRGPTYEQYF. V and J are TRBV19 and TRBJ2-5; 7 nucleotides align to TRBD1. The J call is in doubt because the DNA end fits TRBJ2-7 better. Germline V lookup: CDR1 LNHDA, CDR2 SQIVND (reference sequence). This CDR3 contains 14 residues.

The chain is built from TRBV4-3 and TRBJ1-5; D remains unclear. Germline values: CDR1 LGHNA, CDR2 YSLEER. The length of the CDR3 is 18 residues. Trimming cost V 0 bases and J 0 bases, with 15 bases left between them. In DNA form, the CDR3 reads TGCGCCAGCAGCCAAGATCTAGTTTATGGGTATAGCAATCAGCCCCAGCATTTT. Protein product: CASSQDLVYGYSNQPQHF.

V usage is TRBV9 and J usage is TRBJ2-5; D ambiguous. Per the germline V gene, CDR1 is SGDLS and CDR2 is YYNGEE. V shed 1 base and J shed 1 base, with 11 bases lying between them. The CDR3 spans 15 residues. The DNA of the CDR3 is TGTGCCAGCAGCGTAAACCTTAACTCCCAAGAGACCCAGTACTTC. Residues: CASSVNLNSQETQYF.